This TCR beta chain appears in the sequencing data of a study of cytotoxic CD8 clonotypes in ibrutinib-treated CLL. Germline-derived CDR1 and CDR2 are KGHSH and LQKENI. V gave up 6 bases and J gave up 0 bases, with 15 bases separating them. The CDR3 is 15 amino acids. The assay was immunoSEQ multiplex PCR, and TCRdb's table has in-frame clones only and misses some. Among 90,000 to 100,000 clones listed, about 78% were seen once. The chain joins TRBV18 to TRBJ2-7; D may be TRBD2 (6 bases). This clonotype was obtained from a human donor with chronic lymphocytic leukemia. The source material was PBMCs, sampled after 12 months of ibrutinib treatment. This CDR3 reads CASSPAEGSSYEQYF. The CDR3 nucleotides are TGTGCCAGCTCCCCGGCGGAGGGGAGCTCCTACGAGCAGTACTTC.